The rows below give T cell receptor beta chains drawn from one sample of a study of blood T cell repertoires in COVID-19. Profiling relied on immunoSEQ multiplex PCR, and the TCRdb table lists in-frame clones only, not all of them. The sample holds roughly 200,000 clones; roughly 89% are singletons and the top ten take less than 4.5%. The sequenced material came from PBMCs or T cells enriched from blood (not recorded which). Source of these receptors: a woman aged 25 to 45 with acute COVID-19. The CDR3 runs from the conserved cysteine through the conserved F or W. The D gene is left open where the match is weak. The size of a clone is reported for some rows only, either as once, few or many, or as a class for expanded clones.

j_call	v_call	d_call	clone_size	cdr3_aa	cdr3_nt
TRBJ1-4	TRBV20-1	NA	NA	CSASRGATNEKLFF	TGCAGTGCTAGTCGGGGGGCAACTAATGAAAAACTGTTTTTT
TRBJ2-5	TRBV5-1	NA	NA	CASSSPTGEETQYF	TGCGCCAGCAGCAGCCCGACGGGGGAAGAGACCCAGTACTTC
TRBJ2-2	TRBV19	TRBD1	NA	CASSIGSGQGNTGELFF	TGTGCCAGTAGTATTGGTTCGGGACAGGGAAACACCGGGGAGCTGTTTTTT
TRBJ2-7	TRBV6-5	NA	NA	CASSYGGMKEQYF	TGTGCCAGCAGTTACGGGGGGATGAAGGAGCAGTACTTC
TRBJ1-4	TRBV5-1	NA	NA	CASSLNGGEGEKLFF	TGCGCCAGCAGCCTTAACGGGGGTGAGGGAGAAAAACTGTTTTTT
TRBJ1-1	TRBV9	NA	once	CASSVEAVPGNTEAFF	TGTGCCAGCAGCGTAGAAGCGGTCCCAGGGAACACTGAAGCTTTCTTT
TRBJ2-7	TRBV19	TRBD2	NA	CASSMGLADYEQYF	TGTGCCAGTAGTATGGGCCTAGCGGACTACGAGCAGTACTTC
TRBJ2-7	TRBV5-1	TRBD1	NA	CASSPGTGAYEQYF	TGCGCCAGCAGCCCCGGGACAGGGGCCTACGAGCAGTACTTC
TRBJ1-3	TRBV30	NA	NA	CAWRGGGGNTIYF	TGTGCCTGGAGGGGAGGGGGTGGAAACACCATATATTTT
TRBJ2-3	TRBV5-4	TRBD2	NA	CASSFWTSGGAVYTQYF	TGTGCCAGCAGCTTCTGGACTAGCGGGGGGGCCGTATATACGCAGTATTTT
TRBJ1-5	TRBV2	NA	NA	CASSRGYSNQPQHF	TGTGCCAGCAGTCGGGGGTATAGCAATCAGCCCCAGCATTTT
TRBJ2-2	TRBV5-1	TRBD1	NA	CASSSTTGTGNTGELFF	TGCGCCAGCAGTTCTACAACCGGGACAGGGAACACCGGGGAGCTGTTTTTT
TRBJ1-2	TRBV3-1/TRBV3-2	NA	NA	CASSQDITGRPHRGYTF	TGTGCCAGCAGCCAAGATATAACAGGGCGGCCCCACCGGGGCTACACCTTC
TRBJ1-5	TRBV7-9	NA	NA	CASSLAGSGNQPQHF	TGTGCCAGCAGCTTAGCAGGAAGCGGCAATCAGCCCCAGCATTTT
TRBJ1-5	TRBV5-1	NA	NA	CASRQDGYSNQPQHF	TGCGCCAGCAGACAGGACGGCTATAGCAATCAGCCCCAGCATTTT
TRBJ2-7	TRBV7-2	TRBD2	once	CASSLLRGSSYEQYF	TGTGCCAGCAGCTTATTGCGGGGGAGCTCCTACGAGCAGTACTTC
TRBJ1-1	TRBV27	TRBD1	NA	CASSLGTGGSAFF	TGTGCCAGCAGTCTGGGGACAGGGGGTTCGGCTTTCTTT
TRBJ1-1	TRBV4-1	NA	NA	CASSQDREFSQAFF	TGCGCCAGCAGCCAAGACCGGGAGTTCTCTCAGGCTTTCTTT
TRBJ1-2	TRBV6-5	TRBD1	once	CASLGMPGQGYGYTF	TGTGCCAGCTTAGGGATGCCGGGACAGGGCTATGGCTACACCTTC
TRBJ2-7	TRBV18	NA	NA	CASSPPTGSPVYEQYF	TGTGCCAGCTCACCACCGACGGGGTCGCCGGTTTACGAGCAGTACTTC
TRBJ2-6	TRBV7-9	TRBD1	few	CASSHRGQGAGANVLTF	TGTGCCAGCAGCCACCGTGGACAGGGGGCTGGGGCCAACGTCCTGACTTTC
TRBJ2-3	TRBV9	TRBD2	NA	CASSGLAGLADTQYF	TGTGCCAGCAGCGGATTAGCGGGGTTAGCAGATACGCAGTATTTT
TRBJ1-2	TRBV2	TRBD1	NA	CASNLYQDRGEGGYGYTF	TGTGCCAGCAACCTATACCAGGACAGGGGAGAGGGGGGATATGGCTACACCTTC
TRBJ1-4	TRBV5-5	TRBD1	once	CASSPLRGANEKLFF	TGTGCCAGCAGCCCACTCAGGGGGGCTAATGAAAAACTGTTTTTT
TRBJ1-2	TRBV5-1	NA	once	CASSQGPEDGYTF	TGCGCCAGCAGCCAAGGTCCCGAGGATGGCTACACCTTC
TRBJ1-5	TRBV7-2	NA	NA	CASSSQGEGQPQHF	TGTGCCAGCAGCTCACAGGGTGAGGGTCAGCCCCAGCATTTT
TRBJ2-5	TRBV7-7	TRBD1	NA	CASSLFDRDGETQYF	TGTGCCAGCAGTCTCTTCGACAGGGATGGCGAGACCCAGTACTTC
TRBJ1-6	TRBV7-2	TRBD1	NA	CATSDRAELSSPLHF	TGTGCCACCTCAGACAGGGCGGAACTTAGTTCACCCCTCCACTTT
TRBJ1-3	TRBV6-6	NA	NA	CASILSDSGNTIYF	TGTGCCAGCATCCTCTCAGACTCTGGAAACACCATATATTTT
TRBJ1-1	TRBV7-9	NA	few	CASSLGMNTEAFF	TGTGCCAGCAGCTTAGGTATGAACACTGAAGCTTTCTTT
TRBJ2-7	TRBV7-2	NA	NA	CASSLARQGRYEQYF	TGTGCCAGCAGCTTAGCGCGCCAGGGGCGCTACGAGCAGTACTTC
TRBJ2-7	TRBV12-5	NA	once	CASGLVGGYEQYF	TGTGCTAGTGGTTTGGTAGGGGGCTACGAGCAGTACTTC
TRBJ2-5	TRBV5-6	TRBD1	NA	CASSTGQLQETQYF	TGTGCCAGCAGCACGGGACAGCTCCAAGAGACCCAGTACTTC
TRBJ1-5	TRBV19	NA	NA	CASSPRGGLQPQHF	TGTGCCAGTAGTCCTAGGGGGGGTTTACAGCCCCAGCATTTT
TRBJ2-1	TRBV3-1/TRBV3-2	TRBD2	NA	CASSQVSGGPYNEQFF	TGTGCCAGCAGCCAGGTTAGCGGGGGCCCGTACAATGAGCAGTTCTTC
TRBJ1-6	TRBV5-1	TRBD1	NA	CASSGEVQGAHNSPLHF	TGCGCCAGCAGCGGGGAGGTCCAGGGGGCTCATAATTCACCCCTCCACTTT
TRBJ2-7	TRBV10-3	NA	NA	CAISESTGTYEQYF	TGTGCCATCAGTGAGTCGACAGGAACCTACGAGCAGTACTTC
TRBJ1-1	TRBV4-1	TRBD1	NA	CASSQEPGQVLAFF	TGCGCCAGCAGCCAAGAACCAGGACAGGTACTGGCTTTCTTT
TRBJ1-2	TRBV7-2	TRBD1	few	CASSDYRGRGGYTF	TGTGCCAGCAGCGATTACAGGGGGCGGGGTGGCTACACCTTC
TRBJ1-1	TRBV5-6	NA	NA	CASSLEITNTEAFF	TGTGCCAGCAGCTTGGAGATTACTAACACTGAAGCTTTCTTT
TRBJ2-5	TRBV4-3	TRBD1	NA	CASSQFWDSQKETQYF	TGCGCCAGCAGCCAATTCTGGGACAGTCAGAAAGAGACCCAGTACTTC
TRBJ2-2	TRBV4-2	NA	NA	CASSQIGAGPLNTGELFF	TGTGCCAGCAGTCAAATCGGGGCGGGGCCGCTGAACACCGGGGAGCTGTTTTTT
TRBJ1-2	TRBV4-1	TRBD1	NA	CASSQGQGAYGYTF	TGCGCCAGCAGCCAAGGACAGGGAGCGTATGGCTACACCTTC
TRBJ1-4	TRBV29-1	NA	NA	CSVEDRDVSATNEKLFF	TGCAGCGTTGAAGACCGGGATGTGTCTGCAACTAATGAAAAACTGTTTTTT
TRBJ1-6	TRBV5-1	NA	NA	CASSLGQLQSSYNSPLHF	TGCGCCAGCAGCTTGGGACAGCTCCAGAGCTCCTATAATTCACCCCTCCACTTT
TRBJ2-7	TRBV21-1	NA	NA	CASRGQGGNEQYF	TGTGCCAGCAGGGGACAGGGAGGGAACGAGCAGTACTTC
TRBJ2-1	TRBV7-9	TRBD2	few	CASSRNLAGGPDEQFF	TGTGCCAGCAGCCGAAACCTAGCGGGGGGGCCGGATGAGCAGTTCTTC
TRBJ2-3	TRBV11-2	NA	NA	CASSLAPGRGGTDTQYF	TGTGCCAGCAGCTTGGCCCCCGGGCGGGGAGGCACAGATACGCAGTATTTT
TRBJ1-3	TRBV25-1	NA	NA	CASTPRGEGENTIYF	TGTGCCAGCACCCCACGGGGGGAAGGGGAGAACACCATATATTTT
TRBJ1-5	TRBV6-5	NA	NA	CATQAGSGRHQPQHF	TGTGCCACCCAGGCCGGGTCAGGGAGGCATCAGCCCCAGCATTTT
TRBJ2-3	TRBV6-5	NA	NA	CASSYGGIVDTQYF	TGTGCCAGCAGTTACGGGGGGATTGTTGATACGCAGTATTTT
TRBJ2-6	TRBV7-2	NA	once	CASRITGPGANVLTF	TGTGCCAGCAGGATAACAGGGCCTGGGGCCAACGTCCTGACTTTC
TRBJ1-6	TRBV9	NA	NA	CASSAPSWGEGRSPLHF	TGTGCCAGCAGCGCCCCTTCGTGGGGGGAGGGAAGATCACCCCTCCACTTT
TRBJ1-4	TRBV4-1	TRBD1	once	CASSYGTGQEKLFF	TGCGCCAGCAGCTACGGGACAGGGCAGGAAAAACTGTTTTTT
TRBJ1-1	TRBV20-1	NA	NA	CSASLNTEAFF	TGCAGTGCTTCATTGAACACTGAAGCTTTCTTT
TRBJ2-1	TRBV2	NA	once	CASNSGGRFNEQFF	TGTGCCAGCAACTCGGGGGGCCGATTCAATGAGCAGTTCTTC
TRBJ1-6	TRBV2	TRBD1	NA	CASGYRGGDSPLHF	TGTGCCAGCGGATACAGGGGAGGTGATTCACCCCTCCACTTT
TRBJ1-4	TRBV3-1/TRBV3-2	TRBD1	NA	CASSQGQQGNEKLFF	TGTGCCAGCAGCCAAGGACAACAGGGGAATGAAAAACTGTTTTTT
TRBJ1-2	TRBV10-3	TRBD1	NA	CAISARDRVHGYTF	TGTGCCATCAGTGCCCGGGACAGGGTTCATGGCTACACCTTC
TRBJ1-1	TRBV5-1	NA	NA	CASSPSGRNTEAFF	TGCGCCAGCAGCCCGTCAGGCAGGAACACTGAAGCTTTCTTT